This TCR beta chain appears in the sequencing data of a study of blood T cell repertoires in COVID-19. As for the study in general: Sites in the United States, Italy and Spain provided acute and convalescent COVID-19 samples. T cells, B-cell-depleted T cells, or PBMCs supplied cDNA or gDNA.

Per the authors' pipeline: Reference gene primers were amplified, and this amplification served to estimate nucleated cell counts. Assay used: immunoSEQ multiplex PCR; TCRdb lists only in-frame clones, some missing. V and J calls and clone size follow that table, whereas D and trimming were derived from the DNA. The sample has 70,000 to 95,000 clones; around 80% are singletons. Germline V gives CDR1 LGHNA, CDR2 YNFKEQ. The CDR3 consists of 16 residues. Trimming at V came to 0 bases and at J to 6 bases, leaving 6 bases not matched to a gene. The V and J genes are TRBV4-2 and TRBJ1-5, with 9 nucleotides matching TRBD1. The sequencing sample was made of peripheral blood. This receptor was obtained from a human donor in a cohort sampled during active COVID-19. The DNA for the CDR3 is TGTGCCAGCAGCCAAGAAGGACAGGGGACGGCTCAGCCCCAGCATTTT. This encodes CASSQEGQGTAQPQHF.